Presented here are 26 T cell receptor beta chains from one specimen sequenced in a study of T cells in localized non-small cell lung cancer. The repertoire was sequenced with immunoSEQ multiplex PCR; TCRdb's copy has only in-frame clones and lacks some. The table lists about 2,400 clones, roughly 24% of them singletons, with 8% to 9.5% in the top ten. Material: lung tumor tissue, obtained before any cancer treatment. Receptor source: an older male donor with stage II squamous cell lung carcinoma.

J is TRBJ1-4 and V is TRBV11-3, with TRBD1 matching over 7 bases. V was pared by 5 bases and J by 7 bases, with 10 bases of the junction left unmatched. This CDR3 has 15 residues. The germline CDR1 and CDR2 sequences are SGHNT and YENEEA. CDR3 nucleotide sequence: TGTGCCAGCAGCCAAAGACAGGGCCTCGGTGAAAAACTGTTTTTT. It translates to CASSQRQGLGEKLFF.

The V and J genes are TRBV5-1 and TRBJ2-1, with D possibly being TRBD1 (6 bases). V lost 5 bases to trimming and J lost 0 bases, with 12 bases between them. The CDR3 loop spans 15 amino acids. Per germline, CDR1 SGHRS and CDR2 YFSETQ. CDR3 coding DNA: TGCGCCAGCAGTCCTGGACAGAGCTCCTACAATGAGCAGTTCTTC. Protein: CASSPGQSSYNEQFF.

The V and J genes are TRBV19 and TRBJ1-5; 7 nucleotides agree with TRBD1. V was clipped by 8 bases and J by 7 bases; unmatched bases: 8. Per germline, CDR1 LNHDA and CDR2 SQIVND (reference sequence). The CDR3 is made up of 13 amino acids. The CDR3 nucleotides are TGTGCCAGTTCAACAGGGGTGGACCAGCCCCAGCATTTT. Its translation is CASSTGVDQPQHF.

The rearrangement uses TRBV5-1 and TRBJ2-2, with 11 bases fitting TRBD2. Germline CDR1 reads SGHRS; CDR2 reads YFSETQ. With V trimmed by 4 bases and J by 4 bases, 6 bases remained unmatched. The CDR3 is 16 amino acids. The CDR3 DNA reads as TGCGCCAGCAGCCGCGGGACTAGCGGACCCACCGGGGAGCTGTTTTTT. This codes for CASSRGTSGPTGELFF. The full variable domain, its missing parts supplied by reference TRBV5-1 and TRBJ2-2, is KAGVTQTPRYLIKTRGQQVTLSCSPISGHRSVSWYQQTPGQGLQFLFEYFSETQRNKGNFPGRFSGRQFSNSRSEMNVSTLELGDSALYLCASSRGTSGPTGELFFGEGSRLTVL.

This clone is classed as medium-sized. V gene TRBV6-8 combines with J gene TRBJ2-3; D might be TRBD2 (7 bases). The CDR3 totals 15 residues. Germline assignment: CDR1 MNHGY and CDR2 SAAAGT. V lost 0 bases to trimming and J lost 3 bases, with 10 bases between them. CDR3 protein: CASSYSGGRTDTQYF. As DNA, the CDR3 is TGTGCCAGCAGTTACTCGGGGGGGCGAACAGATACGCAGTATTTT.

This clone showed up just a few times. The rearrangement uses TRBV6-8 and TRBJ1-1; possible D gene TRBD1, 5 bases. CDR1 and CDR2 (germline): MNHGY, SAAAGT. This CDR3 is built from 15 residues. Trimming stripped 2 bases from V and 4 bases from J, with 14 bases between. The CDR3 loop is CASSYNRGGLTEAFF. The CDR3 DNA sequence: TGTGCCAGCAGTTACAATCGGGGCGGACTCACTGAAGCTTTCTTT.

V usage is TRBV9 and J usage is TRBJ2-7; D call uncertain. The CDR3 covers 14 residues. Germline CDR1 SGDLS, CDR2 YYNGEE. Trimming stripped 0 bases from V and 3 bases from J, with 10 bases between. The CDR3 DNA reads TGTGCCAGCAGCGTAGGGACGATCGACTACGAGCAGTACTTC. Translating it yields CASSVGTIDYEQYF.

By sample fraction, this clone is large (0.1 to 1%). V and J are TRBV19 and TRBJ2-1, with a possible D match to TRBD1 (5 bases). CDR3 length: 17 amino acids. V lost 4 bases to trimming and J lost 0 bases, with 16 bases between them. The germline gives CDR1 LNHDA, CDR2 SQIVND (reference sequence). CDR3 DNA sequence: TGTGCCAGTAGTAACCCAAGACAGTCGAGCTCCTACAATGAGCAGTTCTTC. Protein product: CASSNPRQSSSYNEQFF.

V is TRBV18 and J is TRBJ2-1; 8 bases are shared with TRBD1. The CDR3 sequence is 16 residues long. Germline-derived CDR1 and CDR2 are KGHSH and LQKENI. V shed 2 bases and J 9 bases; nucleotides not matched to a gene: 12. The DNA of the CDR3 is TGTGCCAGCTCACCAAATAGATTAGGACAGGGAGGTGAGCAGTTCTTC. This gives the protein CASSPNRLGQGGEQFF. Combining the CDR3 with reference TRBV18 and TRBJ2-1 gives the whole variable domain NAGVMQNPRHLVRRRGQEARLRCSPMKGHSHVYWYRQLPEEGLKFMVYLQKENIIDESGMPKERFSAEFPKEGPSILRIQQVVRGDSAAYFCASSPNRLGQGGEQFFGPGTRLTVL.

Only a few counts were recorded for this clone. The rearrangement uses TRBV28 and TRBJ2-7; 8 nucleotides align to TRBD1. Per germline, CDR1 MDHEN and CDR2 SYDVKM. CDR3 length equals 14 residues. V shed 6 bases and J 5 bases; nucleotides not matched to a gene: 9. In nucleotides, the CDR3 is TGTGCCAGCAGATCCCTCGACAGGGGCCACGAGCAGTACTTC. The encoded protein is CASRSLDRGHEQYF.

Details on this clone: The same CDR3 can be traced to other DNA sequences in this sample. This chain joins TRBV29-1 and TRBJ1-5, with D perhaps TRBD1 (6 bases). The germline CDR1 and CDR2 sequences are SQVTM and ANQGSEA. The CDR3 totals 14 residues. V lost 5 bases and J 2 bases, leaving 13 bases between the germline ends. This CDR3 reads CSVQQGYGNQPQHF. The CDR3 DNA is TGCAGCGTTCAACAGGGCTATGGCAATCAGCCCCAGCATTTT.

This clone was recorded a few times. The rearrangement joins TRBV9 to TRBJ1-2; tentatively, D is TRBD1 (5 bases). Germline loops: CDR1 SGDLS, CDR2 YYNGEE. The CDR3 spans 14 residues. V lost 0 bases and J 6 bases, leaving 12 bases between the germline ends. The CDR3 reads CASSVGMGLNGYTF. Here the CDR3 DNA reads TGTGCCAGCAGCGTAGGTATGGGACTTAATGGCTACACCTTC.

The table lists this clone with a few counts. The rearrangement links TRBV11-3 to TRBJ1-1, with 7 positions matching TRBD1. The V gene end was trimmed by 4 bases and the J gene end by 6 bases; junction bases not matched to a gene: 8. CDR3 length equals 14 residues. Germline V lookup: CDR1 SGHNT, CDR2 YENEEA. The CDR3 DNA reads as TGTGCCAGCAGCTCCAGGGGGGGTAGGGCTGAAGCTTTCTTT. Its translation: CASSSRGGRAEAFF.

This clone is medium-sized (0.01 to 0.1%) by share. Relative to the germline gene, one junction end is altered; a read error may explain this. This rearrangement joins TRBV9 to TRBJ2-7; D is unclear. CDR3 length: 12 residues. From germline, CDR1 is SGDLS and CDR2 YYNGEE. CDR3 residues: CASSEFTGSQSF. CDR3 in DNA: TGTGCCAGCAGTGAATTTACGGGCAGCCAGAGCTTC.

This clone was seen only a few times. This chain links TRBV19 with TRBJ1-4; 7 bases fit TRBD1. This CDR3 has 15 residues. J lost 8 bases, V lost 4 bases, and 10 bases had no gene match. Looked up from germline, CDR1 is LNHDA and CDR2 is SQIVND (reference sequence). The CDR3 here is CASSKTGTDGEKLFF. The DNA for the CDR3 is TGTGCCAGTAGTAAAACCGGGACAGATGGAGAAAAACTGTTTTTT.

The rearrangement links TRBV18 to TRBJ1-4, with a possible D match to TRBD1 (6 bases). V gave up 3 bases and J gave up 8 bases, with 16 bases separating them. The germline gives CDR1 KGHSH, CDR2 LQKENI. CDR3 length: 15 residues. CDR3 sequence reads: CASSPNTGAVEKLFF. The DNA for the CDR3 is TGTGCCAGCTCACCCAATACGGGGGCTGTGGAAAAACTGTTTTTT.

By its share, this clone is large. The J gene is TRBJ2-1, the V gene TRBV9; 7 bases map to TRBD1. The CDR3 sequence is 16 residues long. Germline CDR1 and CDR2: SGDLS and YYNGEE. With 3 bases clipped from V and 4 bases from J, the junction kept 10 bases outside the gene matches. The CDR3 spells CASSAARDRLYNEQFF. The CDR3 nucleotides are TGTGCCAGCAGCGCCGCCCGGGACAGACTTTACAATGAGCAGTTCTTC.

This clone has only a few counts. CDR3 bases: TGTGCCAGCAGCTCCTCAGGGTCCATTCATGAAGCTTTCTTT. Its protein is CASSSSGSIHEAFF. The rearrangement links TRBV11-3 to TRBJ1-1; weak D call: TRBD1 (5 bases). The ends were cut back, 4 bases at V and 7 bases at J, with 16 bases in the middle. Germline values: CDR1 SGHNT, CDR2 YENEEA. This CDR3 contains 14 residues. The variable domain in full, with the rest retrieved from reference TRBV11-3 and TRBJ1-1, is EAGVVQSPRYKIIEKKQPVAFWCNPISGHNTLYWYLQNLGQGPELLIRYENEEAVDDSQLPKDRFSAERLKGVDSTLKIQPAELGDSAVYLCASSSSGSIHEAFFGQGTRLTVV.

This clone was seen more than once but under ten times. The chain links TRBV11-3 to TRBJ2-7, with a tentative D call TRBD2 (6 bases). V shed 1 base and J shed 2 bases, with 9 bases lying between them. The germline gives CDR1 SGHNT, CDR2 YENEEA. This CDR3 has 14 residues. This CDR3 is CASSLGGGAYEQYF. Written as DNA, the CDR3 is TGTGCCAGCAGCTTAGGCGGCGGGGCCTACGAGCAGTACTTC.

This chain connects TRBV5-1 to TRBJ2-7, with D hard to call. The CDR3 spans 14 residues. The germline V gene encodes CDR1 SGHRS and CDR2 YFSETQ. V lost 1 base and J lost 3, with 11 bases in between. CDR3 coding DNA: TGCGCCAGCAGCTTGAGTCCAGCCTACTACGAGCAGTACTTC. Its protein product is CASSLSPAYYEQYF.

The chain is built from TRBV7-5 and TRBJ2-5. TRBV7-5 is marked as a pseudogene. The CDR3 totals 14 residues. The CDR3 DNA follows: TGTGCCAGCAGCTTATCGGGGGCACAAGAGACCCAGTACTTC. The encoded protein is CASSLSGAQETQYF.

The chain employs TRBV6-8 and TRBJ1-2; the D is unclear. The germline V gene has CDR1 MNHGY and CDR2 SAAAGT. This CDR3 region has 12 residues. V was shortened by 4 bases and J by 6 bases, with 9 bases between the two germline ends. CDR3 amino acids: CASSSPYNGYTF. For the CDR3, the DNA is TGTGCCAGCAGTTCGCCTTACAATGGCTACACCTTC.

This clone was seen a few times. The V and J genes are TRBV25-1 and TRBJ2-5; the D gene is possibly TRBD2 (5 bases). The length of the CDR3 is 14 residues. Germline V gene data show CDR1 as MGHDK and CDR2 as SYGVNS. The V end lost 3 bases, the J end lost 5 bases, and 13 bases lay between the germline ends. The CDR3 sequence is CASSDQVEGETQYF. CDR3 in DNA: TGTGCCAGCAGTGACCAGGTTGAGGGTGAGACCCAGTACTTC. The full variable domain, with the rest looked up from reference TRBV25-1 and TRBJ2-5, is EADIYQTPRYLVIGTGKKITLECSQTMGHDKMYWYQQDPGMELHLIHYSYGVNSTEKGDLSSESTVSRIRTEHFPLTLESARPSHTSQYLCASSDQVEGETQYFGPGTRLLVL.

The chain recombines TRBV5-1 with TRBJ2-2; D gene ambiguous. This CDR3 contains 19 residues. Germline V CDR1 and CDR2: SGHRS, YFSETQ. Trimming shortened V by 1 base and J by 0 bases, and 19 bases separated the two germline ends. CDR3 sequence: CASSLFPPNLNANTGELFF. The CDR3 bases are TGCGCCAGCAGCTTGTTTCCTCCGAACCTAAACGCGAACACCGGGGAGCTGTTTTTT.

This clone appeared a few times. The chain couples TRBV7-1 to TRBJ2-1, with TRBD2 matching 7 bases. TRBV7-1 falls under the ORF class, with uncertain function. The CDR3 loop spans 16 amino acids. V trimming: 4 bases; J trimming: 6 bases; junction bases outside the gene matches: 12. CDR3 residues: CASSLSGRERGNEQFF. In DNA, the CDR3 is TGTGCCAGCAGCTTATCTGGGCGGGAGAGAGGCAATGAGCAGTTCTTC.

This rearrangement joins TRBV15 to TRBJ1-1, with 9 bases lining up with TRBD1. This CDR3 contains 16 residues. CDR1 and CDR2 (germline): LNHNV, YYDKDF (reference sequence). V gave up 3 bases and J gave up 6 bases; unmatched junction bases: 11. The CDR3 loop reads CATSSMFRTGDSEAFF. CDR3 nucleotides: TGTGCCACCAGCAGCATGTTTAGGACAGGGGATTCTGAAGCTTTCTTT.